This entry lists 24 T cell receptor beta chains sequenced from one sample in a study of T-cell reconstitution after alpha-beta-depleted transplantation in children. This sample's TCRbeta library carried unique molecular identifier barcodes. TCRdb re-called the PCR reads with MiXCR, one entry per CDR3 protein. The top ten clones hold approximately 6% of a sample with 200,000 to 300,000 distinct CDR3 sequences, 8.2% of them seen once. The material was PBMCs, mostly from graft donor cells, obtained 180 days after TCRalphabeta/CD19-depleted stem cell transplant. These receptors were taken from a male patient between 5 and 17 years old who had a stem cell transplant for acute lymphoblastic leukemia, so the T cells may come from the graft donor.

The table lists this clonotype with many counts. The V call is TRBV10-3, the J call TRBJ2-3, with no clear D. CDR3 length: 11 residues. CDR1 ENHRY and CDR2 SYGVKD come from the germline V gene. Trimming removed 1 base from V and 6 bases from J, with 2 bases in between. The CDR3 nucleotides are TGTGCCATCAGTGAGTGGGATACGCAGTATTTT. Encoded protein: CAISEWDTQYF.

This clonotype was seen ten or more times. One end of the junction fails to match germline, which may point to a read error. V usage is TRBV7-8 and J usage is TRBJ2-7, with TRBD2 as a possible D gene (6 bases). The CDR3 totals 16 residues. Per the germline V gene, CDR1 is SGHVS and CDR2 is FQNEAQ. The DNA of the CDR3 is TGTGCCTGCAGCTTATCCCCCCCACTAGCTCCCTACGAGCAGTACTTC. Its protein is CACSLSPPLAPYEQYF.

The chain employs TRBV12-2 and TRBJ2-2; the table names TRBD2, a call not compared with the DNA. TRBV12-2 has pseudogene status. CDR3 size: 16 residues. The CDR3 protein is CASRPRAGLNTGELFF. The CDR3 DNA reads TGTGCAAGTCGCCCTAGGGCGGGACTTAACACCGGGGAGCTGTTTTTT.

This clonotype was counted ten times or more. The chain carries TRBV5-1 and TRBJ2-7, with D perhaps assigned TRBD1 or TRBD2 (5 bases each). The ends were cut back, 7 bases at V and 6 bases at J, with 17 bases in the middle. The length of the CDR3 is 13 residues. Germline CDR1 reads SGHRS; CDR2 reads YFSETQ. CDR3 loop: CASGIGTMGEQYF. In DNA form, the CDR3 reads TGCGCCAGCGGGATTGGGACGATGGGCGAGCAGTACTTC.

Ten or more counts support this clonotype. The chain is built from TRBV28 and TRBJ2-5; D is perhaps TRBD2 (6 bases). Trimming shortened V by 6 bases and J by 5 bases, and 16 bases separated the two germline ends. CDR1 and CDR2 (germline): MDHEN, SYDVKM. CDR3 length: 14 amino acids. CDR3 nucleotides: TGTGCCAGCAGCCATGGGACTGGGCAGGAGACCCAGTACTTC. Protein sequence: CASSHGTGQETQYF.

This clonotype was counted only a few times. This chain connects TRBV4-3 to TRBJ2-5, with 9 positions matching TRBD1. The CDR3 sequence is 15 residues long. Germline values: CDR1 LGHNA, CDR2 YSLEER. The ends lost 5 bases at V and 0 bases at J; junction bases unmatched: 4. CDR3 protein: CASSTGQGNQETQYF. For the CDR3, the DNA is TGCGCCAGCAGCACGGGACAGGGAAACCAAGAGACCCAGTACTTC.

This clonotype was found many times. The rearrangement links TRBV28 to TRBJ2-4, with D unclear. The V end was cut by 3 bases, the J end by 8 bases, with 14 bases between. This CDR3 has 14 amino acids. Germline V gene data show CDR1 as MDHEN and CDR2 as SYDVKM. The CDR3 here is CASSFIGPYDIQYF. The CDR3, as DNA: TGTGCCAGCAGTTTTATCGGGCCTTACGACATTCAGTACTTC.

This clonotype was seen at least ten times. This chain connects TRBV5-1 to TRBJ2-5; perhaps D is TRBD1 or TRBD2 (5 bases each). Trimming took 3 bases from V and 7 from J, leaving 22 bases between them. The V gene's germline CDR1 is SGHRS and CDR2 YFSETQ. This CDR3 has 16 residues. The CDR3 sequence: CASSWQTDTSIGTQYF. CDR3 nucleotide sequence: TGCGCCAGCAGCTGGCAGACAGACACTAGTATTGGGACCCAGTACTTC.

This clonotype was seen many times. Written as DNA, the CDR3 is TGCAGTGTTGGGGGTAGACACAATGAGCAGTTCTTC. It yields the protein CSVGGRHNEQFF. The chain has TRBV20-1 and TRBJ2-1, with D perhaps matching TRBD1 or TRBD2 (5 bases each). Trimming left V 7 bases short and J 5 bases short, with 12 bases between. Germline-derived CDR1 and CDR2 are DFQATT and SNEGSKA (reference sequence). This CDR3 is built from 12 residues.

This clonotype was seen repeatedly, ten times or more. The genes are TRBV4-3 and TRBJ2-2; no clear D gene. This CDR3 is built from 15 residues. Looked up from germline, CDR1 is LGHNA and CDR2 is YSLEER. The ends were cut back, 1 base at V and 4 bases at J, with 10 bases in the middle. The CDR3 nucleotides read TGCGCCAGCAGCCAAGGAACGGCCTTCACCGGGGAGCTGTTTTTT. It encodes CASSQGTAFTGELFF.

There are many counts of this clonotype. The chain is built from TRBV20-1 and TRBJ2-5; unclear D gene. CDR1 and CDR2 (germline): DFQATT, SNEGSKA (reference sequence). The CDR3 totals 12 residues. The ends were cut back, 5 bases at V and 7 bases at J, with 14 bases in the middle. CDR3 residues: CSAARSGGTQYF. DNA for the CDR3: TGCAGTGCTGCTAGGTCGGGCGGGACCCAGTACTTC.

This clonotype was found many times. The chain combines TRBV2 with TRBJ2-3; D may correspond to TRBD1 or TRBD2 (5 bases each). Germline V gene lookup returns CDR1 SNHLY and CDR2 FYNNEI. The CDR3 loop spans 12 amino acids. Trimming took 3 bases from V and 8 from J, leaving 9 bases between them. CDR3 residues: CASSDGGGTQYF. CDR3 DNA sequence: TGTGCCAGCAGTGATGGTGGGGGTACGCAGTATTTT. The whole variable domain, filled in from reference TRBV2 and TRBJ2-3, reads EPEVTQTPSHQVTQMGQEVILRCVPISNHLYFYWYRQILGQKVEFLVSFYNNEISEKSEIFDDQFSVERPDGSNFTLKIRSTKLEDSAMYFCASSDGGGTQYFGPGTRLTVL.

This clonotype was found many times. The chain employs TRBV20-1 and TRBJ1-1, with D tentatively TRBD1 (6 bases). Germline V gene lookup returns CDR1 DFQATT and CDR2 SNEGSKA (reference sequence). Trimming pared 0 bases from V and 4 bases from J, leaving 18 bases between. This CDR3 contains 16 residues. The CDR3 coding sequence is TGCAGTGCTAGAGATTATGGGGGGCAGTGGAGCACTGAAGCTTTCTTT. Its translation: CSARDYGGQWSTEAFF.

This clonotype has ten or more counts. This chain uses TRBV20-1 with TRBJ2-1, with D uncertain. The CDR3 consists of 14 residues. Germline V gene lookup returns CDR1 DFQATT and CDR2 SNEGSKA (reference sequence). Trimming removed 2 bases from V and 0 bases from J, with 8 bases in between. DNA of the CDR3: TGCAGTGCTAGAAGAGGCGGCTCCTACAATGAGCAGTTCTTC. Protein: CSARRGGSYNEQFF.

Many counts were recorded for this clonotype. The chain joins TRBV4-2 to TRBJ1-4; TRBD1 matches at 8 bases. Per the germline V gene, CDR1 is LGHNA and CDR2 is YNFKEQ. The CDR3 runs 17 residues. After removal of 4 bases from V and 10 bases from J, the junction contained 17 bases not matched to a gene. The CDR3 region has the DNA TGTGCCAGCAGCCTGACCGTTCCCGGGACAGGCTTGGGAAAACTGTTTTTT. It codes for CASSLTVPGTGLGKLFF.

This clonotype was recorded at least ten times. The chain employs TRBV29-1 and TRBJ2-2, with a possible D match to TRBD1 (5 bases). Trimming pared 2 bases from V and 5 bases from J, leaving 9 bases between. The CDR3 totals 13 residues. In germline, CDR1 is SQVTM, CDR2 ANQGSEA. CDR3 nucleotides: TGCAGCGTTGAAAAGCAGGGAACCGGGGAGCTGTTTTTT. Protein sequence: CSVEKQGTGELFF.

This clonotype was recorded at least ten times. The V gene is TRBV7-9, the J gene TRBJ1-1, with TRBD1 identical over 8 bases. CDR1 and CDR2 from the germline V gene are SEHNR and FQNEAQ (reference sequence). The trim removed 3 bases at V and 8 bases at J, leaving 2 bases unmatched. The CDR3 loop spans 12 amino acids. CDR3 amino acids: CASSFGDREAFF. CDR3 coding DNA: TGTGCCAGCAGCTTTGGGGACAGGGAAGCTTTCTTT.

This clonotype was seen more than once but under ten times. CDR3 protein: CASTNAGPRYEQYF. The CDR3 DNA follows: TGTGCCAGCACCAACGCGGGCCCCCGGTACGAGCAGTACTTC. This rearrangement joins TRBV6-1 to TRBJ2-7; D perhaps matches TRBD2 (5 bases). CDR1 is MNHNS, CDR2 SASEGT, per germline. This CDR3 is built from 14 residues. The ends were cut back, 7 bases at V and 4 bases at J, with 17 bases in the middle.

There are many counts of this clonotype. The chain recombines TRBV10-3 with TRBJ2-2; TRBD2 matches 8 bases. The CDR3 is 17 residues long. Unmatched junction bases numbered 12, after V lost 3 bases and J lost 6 bases. Germline V gives CDR1 ENHRY, CDR2 SYGVKD. This chain's CDR3 is CAISEELIGRAAGELFF. CDR3 in DNA: TGTGCCATCAGTGAAGAGTTAATCGGGAGGGCGGCCGGGGAGCTGTTTTTT.

Many counts were recorded for this clonotype. The V and J genes are TRBV28 and TRBJ2-3; TRBD2 matches at 14 bases. The CDR3 covers 17 residues. V shed 5 bases, J shed 4 bases, and the junction held 8 bases outside the gene matches. Germline CDR1 MDHEN, CDR2 SYDVKM. The CDR3 loop reads CASSASTGLAGADTQYF. The CDR3 DNA sequence: TGTGCCAGCAGTGCCTCTACGGGACTAGCGGGAGCAGATACGCAGTATTTT.

Ten or more counts support this clonotype. V and J are TRBV11-2 and TRBJ1-2; unclear D gene. This CDR3 has 12 amino acids. Trimming took off 1 base at V and 4 bases at J, with 4 bases between the two ends. Germline lookup yields CDR1 SGHAT and CDR2 FQNNGV. The CDR3 reads CASSLGFYGYTF. DNA of the CDR3: TGTGCCAGCAGCTTAGGGTTCTATGGCTACACCTTC.

In this sample, this clonotype turned up many times. The rearrangement uses TRBV20-1 and TRBJ1-1, with TRBD1 as a possible D gene (5 bases). Germline values: CDR1 DFQATT, CDR2 SNEGSKA (reference sequence). The CDR3 contains 13 residues. Trimming stripped 3 bases from V and 4 bases from J, with 12 bases between. CDR3 loop: CSASGVGGTEAFF. The CDR3 coding sequence is TGCAGTGCTAGCGGGGTGGGGGGCACTGAAGCTTTCTTT.

The chain has TRBV12-3 or TRBV12-4 and TRBJ2-7; the match to TRBD2 covers 12 bases. After removal of 2 bases from V and 7 bases from J, the junction contained 15 bases not matched to a gene. The CDR3 is 18 amino acids. CDR3 in amino acids: CASSLLGLAGGRPGEQYF. DNA for the CDR3: TGTGCCAGCAGTTTACTGGGACTAGCGGGCGGGAGACCCGGGGAGCAGTACTTC.

At least ten counts were recorded for this clonotype. The V and J genes are TRBV5-1 and TRBJ2-3; D is possibly TRBD2 (6 bases). Trimming stripped 0 bases from V and 4 bases from J, with 9 bases between. This CDR3 comprises 14 residues. CDR1 is SGHRS, CDR2 YFSETQ, per germline. The CDR3 coding sequence is TGCGCCAGCAGCTTGGCAACGGGGGCAGATACGCAGTATTTT. Translated: CASSLATGADTQYF.